Reported below is one T cell receptor (beta chain). No antigen is known for it. This CDR3 is 16 amino acids long. The junction had 7 bases not matched to a gene; V was cut back by 3 bases and J by 4 bases. The V gene's germline CDR1 is LNHDA and CDR2 SQIVND (reference sequence). These data come from a study of shared clonotypes between healthy human individuals. Overall study results and limits: Memory subsets had estimated richness that was generally smaller than that of naive subsets. Read depth was anticipated to influence clonotype sharing among donors.

The protocol was immunoSEQ multiplex PCR, while the TCRdb copy is restricted to in-frame clones and leaves out a portion. The table shows around 2.5 million clones, with 90% to 95% occurring only once. Donors had no recently reported acute infections or vaccinations and were HIV-negative. The sample comprised naive CD4+ T cells from PBMCs. Specified subset: CD45RA+ positively selected. The chain carries TRBV19 and TRBJ1-5, with 9 bases identical to TRBD1. This receptor was taken from a man aged 18 to 35 in good health. Some clones in this sample may be carry-over from other donors' samples. CDR3 in DNA: TGTGCCAGTAGTATTCTTGGACAGGGGACAAATCAGCCCCAGCATTTT. Translation gives CASSILGQGTNQPQHF.